The rows below give T cell receptor beta chains drawn from one sample of a study of human T cells and chemical hapten exposure. Each CDR3 protein gets one entry after TCRdb re-called the RACE reads with MiXCR. The sample lists tens of thousands of distinct CDR3 sequences, about a tenth seen once, with around 15% in the top ten. The specimen comprised whole blood, sampled in connection with sensitization to the hapten diphenylcyclopropenone (DPC). These receptors came from a woman between 40 and 50 years old with alopecia areata. Some clones in this sample may be carry-over from other donors' samples. Both conserved end residues are part of each CDR3. The order of the fields is clone size, V gene, CDR3 protein. Clone size is not always given. Where it is, it says once, few, many or a class for expanded clones.

many TRBV7-3 CASSSQGASYNEQFF
many TRBV11-3 CASSLRSGGSLANTGELFF
. TRBV11-1 CASSHTGTSFYEQYF
. TRBV20-1 CSASGHTTEAFF
few TRBV19 CASSVGWDTHQPQHF
. TRBV14 CASSQDTNSYNEQFF
. TRBV7-3 CASSPNLGGELFF
many TRBV20-1 CSAAGRPNTEAFF
many TRBV7-7 CASSPGLAGRYF
many TRBV18 CASSPYLLRQGHYEQYF
. TRBV11-2 CASSLMAFGRELFF
many TRBV4-1 CASSQDHGTVTYEQYF
many TRBV5-1 CASSLAGPPDTQYF
many TRBV3-1 CASSRNSNYEQYF
few TRBV7-9 CASSLVRLGATDTQYF
many TRBV14 CASSRQGIEQFF
. TRBV9 CASSVGAGSTDTQYF
many TRBV6-6 CASSYSGQGGGYTF
many TRBV6-6 CASSRYRDRGEQYF
few TRBV11-2 CASSPLSDTQYF
many TRBV21-1 CASTSPLAECYEQYF
few TRBV5-6 CASSPLKEVYNEQFF
. TRBV2 CASSEPGSIKAEAFF
. TRBV7-2 CASSLAGQRADTQYF
many TRBV5-1 CASSLDGQPQHF
. TRBV20-1 CSASLEGRLTEAFF
many TRBV29-1 CSVEDLAGETEAFF
few TRBV4-2 CASSQDLGGAPDTQYF
many TRBV29-1 CSVEPPGGATDTQYF
. TRBV5-1 CASSLVDGELFF